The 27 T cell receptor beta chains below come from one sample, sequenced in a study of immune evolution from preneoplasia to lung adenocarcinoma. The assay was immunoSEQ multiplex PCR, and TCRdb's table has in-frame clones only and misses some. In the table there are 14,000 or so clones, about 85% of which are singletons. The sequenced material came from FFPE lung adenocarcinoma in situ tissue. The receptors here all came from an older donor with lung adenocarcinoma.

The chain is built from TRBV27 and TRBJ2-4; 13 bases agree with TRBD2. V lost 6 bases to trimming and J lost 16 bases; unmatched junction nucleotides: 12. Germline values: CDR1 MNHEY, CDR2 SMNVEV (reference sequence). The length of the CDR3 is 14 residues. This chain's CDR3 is CASSPGLAGVSEYF. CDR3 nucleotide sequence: TGTGCCAGCAGCCCTGGACTAGCGGGAGTAAGTGAATACTTC.

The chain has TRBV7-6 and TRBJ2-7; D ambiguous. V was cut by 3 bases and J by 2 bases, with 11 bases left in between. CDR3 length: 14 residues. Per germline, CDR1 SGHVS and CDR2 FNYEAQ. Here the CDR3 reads CASSFVEGPYEQYF. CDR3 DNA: TGTGCCAGCAGCTTTGTCGAAGGCCCCTACGAGCAGTACTTC. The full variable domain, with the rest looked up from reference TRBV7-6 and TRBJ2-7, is GAGVSQSPRYKVTKRGQDVALRCDPISGHVSLYWYRQALGQGPEFLTYFNYEAQQDKSGLPNDRFSAERPEGSISTLTIQRTEQRDSAMYRCASSFVEGPYEQYFGPGTRLTVT.

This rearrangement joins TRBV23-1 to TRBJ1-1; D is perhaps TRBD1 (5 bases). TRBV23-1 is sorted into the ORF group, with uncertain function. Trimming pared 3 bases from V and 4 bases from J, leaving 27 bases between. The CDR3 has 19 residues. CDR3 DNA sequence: TGCGCCAGCAGTCACCCCGCCAGGGCCAGGGCCCTTATGAGCACTGAAGCTTTCTTT. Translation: CASSHPARARALMSTEAFF.

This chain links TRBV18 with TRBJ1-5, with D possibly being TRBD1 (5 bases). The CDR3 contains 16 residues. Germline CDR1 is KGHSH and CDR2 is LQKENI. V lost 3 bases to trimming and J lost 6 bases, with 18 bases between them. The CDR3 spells CASSPRGVREVQPQHF. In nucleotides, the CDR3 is TGTGCCAGCTCACCCCGGGGGGTGCGAGAGGTTCAGCCCCAGCATTTT.

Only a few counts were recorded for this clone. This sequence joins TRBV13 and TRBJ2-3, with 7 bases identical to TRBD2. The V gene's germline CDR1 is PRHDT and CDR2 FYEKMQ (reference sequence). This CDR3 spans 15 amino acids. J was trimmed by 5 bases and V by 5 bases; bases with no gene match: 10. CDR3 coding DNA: TGTGCCAGCAGCCAAGCGCGGGAGACCCGAGATACGCAGTATTTT. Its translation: CASSQARETRDTQYF. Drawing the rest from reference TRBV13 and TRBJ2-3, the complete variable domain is AAGVIQSPRHLIKEKRETATLKCYPIPRHDTVYWYQQGPGQDPQFLISFYEKMQSDKGSIPDRFSAQQFSDYHSELNMSSLELGDSALYFCASSQARETRDTQYFGPGTRLTVL.

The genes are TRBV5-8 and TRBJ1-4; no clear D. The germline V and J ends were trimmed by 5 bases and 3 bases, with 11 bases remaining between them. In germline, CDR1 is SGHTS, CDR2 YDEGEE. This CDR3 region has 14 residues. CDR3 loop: CASSPMVANEKLFF. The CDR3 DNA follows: TGTGCCAGCAGTCCGATGGTAGCTAATGAAAAACTGTTTTTT.

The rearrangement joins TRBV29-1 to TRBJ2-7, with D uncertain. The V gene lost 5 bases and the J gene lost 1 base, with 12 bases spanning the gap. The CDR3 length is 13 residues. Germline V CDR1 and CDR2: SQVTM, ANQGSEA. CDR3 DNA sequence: TGCAGCGTTATTCAGGATACGTCCTACGAGCAGTACTTC. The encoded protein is CSVIQDTSYEQYF.

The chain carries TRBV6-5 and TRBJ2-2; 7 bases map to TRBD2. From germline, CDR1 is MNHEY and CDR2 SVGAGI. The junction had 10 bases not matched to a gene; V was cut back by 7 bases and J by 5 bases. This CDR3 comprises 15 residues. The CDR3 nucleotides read TGTGCCAGCAACAAAGGCGGGAGTCAGACCGGGGAGCTGTTTTTT. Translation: CASNKGGSQTGELFF.

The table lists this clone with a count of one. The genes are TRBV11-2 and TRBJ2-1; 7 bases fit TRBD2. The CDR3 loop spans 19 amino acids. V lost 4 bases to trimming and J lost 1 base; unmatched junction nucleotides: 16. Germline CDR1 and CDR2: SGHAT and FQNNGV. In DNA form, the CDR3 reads TGTGCCAGCAGCTCCCGCGGGCTTCAGCGGGAAGGGTCCTACAATGAGCAGTTCTTC. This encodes CASSSRGLQREGSYNEQFF.

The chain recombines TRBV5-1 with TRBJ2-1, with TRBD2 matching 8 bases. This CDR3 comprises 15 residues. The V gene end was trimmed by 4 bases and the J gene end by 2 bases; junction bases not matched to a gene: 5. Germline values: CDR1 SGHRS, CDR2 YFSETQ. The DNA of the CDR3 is TGCGCCAGCAGCCCGGGGGGGTTCACCTACAATGAGCAGTTCTTC. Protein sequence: CASSPGGFTYNEQFF.

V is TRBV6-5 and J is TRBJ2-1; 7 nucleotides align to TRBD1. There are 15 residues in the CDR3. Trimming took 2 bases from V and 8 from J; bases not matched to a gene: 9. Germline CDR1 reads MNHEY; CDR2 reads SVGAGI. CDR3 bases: TGTGCCAGCAGTTACCCGACAACGAGGGGGCATGAGCAGTTCTTC. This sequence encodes CASSYPTTRGHEQFF.

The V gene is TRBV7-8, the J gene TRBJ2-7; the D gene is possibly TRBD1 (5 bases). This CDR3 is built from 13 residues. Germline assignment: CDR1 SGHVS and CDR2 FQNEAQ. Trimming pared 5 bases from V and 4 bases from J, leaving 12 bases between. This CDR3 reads CASSPWGRYEQYF. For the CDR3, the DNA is TGTGCCAGCAGCCCATGGGGCAGATACGAGCAGTACTTC.

The CDR3 sequence is CASSTGTSGYNEQFF. The CDR3 nucleotides are TGTGCCAGCAGCACCGGGACTAGCGGTTACAATGAGCAGTTCTTC. The chain couples TRBV11-3 to TRBJ2-1, with 11 nucleotides matching TRBD2. CDR1 and CDR2 from the germline V gene are SGHNT and YENEEA. After removal of 5 bases from V and 4 bases from J, the junction contained 4 bases not matched to a gene. CDR3 length equals 15 residues.

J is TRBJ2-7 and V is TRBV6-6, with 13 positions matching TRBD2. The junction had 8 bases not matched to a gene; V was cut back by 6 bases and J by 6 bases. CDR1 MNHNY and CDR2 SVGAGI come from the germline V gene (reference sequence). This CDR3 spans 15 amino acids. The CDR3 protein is CASRRQGLAGFEQYF. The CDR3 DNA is TGTGCCAGCAGGAGACAGGGACTAGCGGGATTCGAGCAGTACTTC.

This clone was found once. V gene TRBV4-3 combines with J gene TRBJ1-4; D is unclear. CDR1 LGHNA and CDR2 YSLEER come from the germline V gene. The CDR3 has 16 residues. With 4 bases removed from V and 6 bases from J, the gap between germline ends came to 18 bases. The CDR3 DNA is TGCGCCAGCAGCCTAGAGGGCGTAGGTACGCATGAAAAACTGTTTTTT. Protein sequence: CASSLEGVGTHEKLFF.

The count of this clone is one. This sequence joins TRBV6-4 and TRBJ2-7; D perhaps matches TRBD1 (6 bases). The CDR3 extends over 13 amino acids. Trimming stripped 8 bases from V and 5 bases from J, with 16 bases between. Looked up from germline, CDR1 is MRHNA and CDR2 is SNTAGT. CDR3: CASPQGACNEQYF. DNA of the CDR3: TGTGCCAGCCCACAGGGCGCATGTAACGAGCAGTACTTC.

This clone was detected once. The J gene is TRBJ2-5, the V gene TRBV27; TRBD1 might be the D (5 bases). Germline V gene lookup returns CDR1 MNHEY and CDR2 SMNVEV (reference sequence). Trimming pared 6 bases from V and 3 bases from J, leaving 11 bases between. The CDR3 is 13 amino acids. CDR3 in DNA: TGTGCCAGCAGACGAACAGGAGAAGAGACCCAGTACTTC. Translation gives CASRRTGEETQYF.

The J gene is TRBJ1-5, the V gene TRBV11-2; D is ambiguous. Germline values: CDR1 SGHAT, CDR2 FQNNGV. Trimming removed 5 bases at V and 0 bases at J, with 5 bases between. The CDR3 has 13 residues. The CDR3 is CASSTYSNQPQHF. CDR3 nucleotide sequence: TGTGCCAGCAGCACTTATAGCAATCAGCCCCAGCATTTT. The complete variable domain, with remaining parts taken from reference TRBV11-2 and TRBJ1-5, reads EAGVAQSPRYKIIEKRQSVAFWCNPISGHATLYWYQQILGQGPKLLIQFQNNGVVDDSQLPKDRFSAERLKGVDSTLKIQPAKLEDSAVYLCASSTYSNQPQHFGDGTRLSIL.

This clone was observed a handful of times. CDR3 amino acids: CASSLATGANVLTF. In nucleotides, the CDR3 is TGCGCCAGCAGCTTGGCGACTGGGGCCAACGTCCTGACTTTC. This rearrangement joins TRBV5-1 to TRBJ2-6, with unresolved D. Germline V gives CDR1 SGHRS, CDR2 YFSETQ. The CDR3 consists of 14 residues. Trimming removed 0 bases at V and 2 bases at J, with 3 bases between.

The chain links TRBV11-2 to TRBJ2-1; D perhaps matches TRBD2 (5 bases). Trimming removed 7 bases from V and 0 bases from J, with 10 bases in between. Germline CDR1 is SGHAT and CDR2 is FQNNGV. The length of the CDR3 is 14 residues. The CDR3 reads CASNAGSSYNEQFF. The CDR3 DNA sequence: TGTGCCAGCAACGCGGGCAGCTCCTACAATGAGCAGTTCTTC.

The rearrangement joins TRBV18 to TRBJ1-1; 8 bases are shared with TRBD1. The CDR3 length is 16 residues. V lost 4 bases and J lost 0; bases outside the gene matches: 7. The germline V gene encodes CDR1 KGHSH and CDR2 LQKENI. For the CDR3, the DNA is TGTGCCAGCTCACTCGGGACAGGTACCATGAACACTGAAGCTTTCTTT. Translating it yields CASSLGTGTMNTEAFF.

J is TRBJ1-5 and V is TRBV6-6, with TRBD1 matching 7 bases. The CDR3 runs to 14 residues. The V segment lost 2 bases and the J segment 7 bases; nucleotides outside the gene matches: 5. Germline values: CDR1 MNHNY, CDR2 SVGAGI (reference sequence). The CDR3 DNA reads TGTGCCAGCAGTTACACGCCAGGGGGACAGCCCCAGCATTTT. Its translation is CASSYTPGGQPQHF.

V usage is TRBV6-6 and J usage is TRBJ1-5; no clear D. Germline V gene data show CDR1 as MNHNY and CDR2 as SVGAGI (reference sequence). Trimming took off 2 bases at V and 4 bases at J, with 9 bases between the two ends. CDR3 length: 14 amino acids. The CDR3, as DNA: TGTGCCAGCAGTTACGAGCCGAATAATCAGCCCCAGCATTTT. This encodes CASSYEPNNQPQHF.

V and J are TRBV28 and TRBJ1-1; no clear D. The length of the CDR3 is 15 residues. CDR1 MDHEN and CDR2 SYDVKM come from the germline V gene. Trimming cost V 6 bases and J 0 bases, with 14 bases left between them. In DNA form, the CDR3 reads TGTGCCAGCAGGGCCTTCCGTACAATGAACACTGAAGCTTTCTTT. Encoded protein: CASRAFRTMNTEAFF.

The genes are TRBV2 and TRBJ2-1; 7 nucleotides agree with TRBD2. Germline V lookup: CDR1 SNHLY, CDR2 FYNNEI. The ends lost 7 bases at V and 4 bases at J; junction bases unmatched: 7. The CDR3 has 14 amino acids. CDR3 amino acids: CASNGGLKYNEQFF. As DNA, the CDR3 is TGTGCCAGCAACGGGGGGTTAAAGTACAATGAGCAGTTCTTC. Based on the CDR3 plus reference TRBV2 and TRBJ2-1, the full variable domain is EPEVTQTPSHQVTQMGQEVILRCVPISNHLYFYWYRQILGQKVEFLVSFYNNEISEKSEIFDDQFSVERPDGSNFTLKIRSTKLEDSAMYFCASNGGLKYNEQFFGPGTRLTVL.

As DNA, the CDR3 is TGTGCCAGCAGTACTAGACAGGGGCCGAATGAAAAACTGTTTTTT. Its protein product is CASSTRQGPNEKLFF. The chain joins TRBV28 to TRBJ1-4; 8 bases align to TRBD1. Germline V gene lookup returns CDR1 MDHEN and CDR2 SYDVKM. CDR3 size: 15 residues. The trim removed 5 bases at V and 5 bases at J, leaving 7 bases unmatched.

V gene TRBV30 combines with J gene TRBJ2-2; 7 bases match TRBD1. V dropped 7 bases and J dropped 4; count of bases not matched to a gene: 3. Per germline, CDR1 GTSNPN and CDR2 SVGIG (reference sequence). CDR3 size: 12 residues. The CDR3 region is CASRGRTGELFF. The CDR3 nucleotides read TGTGCCTCGAGGGGGCGCACCGGGGAGCTGTTTTTT.